This TCR beta chain derives from a study of metastatic and nonmetastatic thyroid tumors. Study-level points and caveats: It was reported that TCR beta diversity was significantly higher in malignant thyroid tumors than benign nodules, in blood and tumor.

In the original workflow: The study built a papillary thyroid cancer distant-metastasis classifier from CDR3 differences across clinicopathological groups. With MiXCR, TCRdb called clones anew from the PCR reads. These V and J calls derive from TCRdb rather than the authors' analysis. The sample carries over 9,000 clones, more than 35% recorded once. This CDR3 contains 14 residues. V was shortened by 6 bases and J by 4 bases, with 12 bases between the two germline ends. CDR1 and CDR2 (germline): MNHNS, SASEGT. Patients were all untreated before their thyroid surgery. This clone occurred a few times. What it binds is unknown.

The source material was tumor tissue. This chain links TRBV6-1 with TRBJ1-4; D remains unclear. The sequence was collected from a female donor with papillary thyroid cancer or a benign thyroid nodule (not recorded which). Some clones in this sample may be carry-over from other donors' samples. CDR3 residues: CASRETDGNEKLFF. The CDR3 DNA sequence: TGTGCCAGCAGGGAAACAGATGGTAATGAAAAACTGTTTTTT.